Below are 3 T cell receptor beta chains sequenced from a single sample in a study of shared clonotypes between healthy human individuals. Assay used: immunoSEQ multiplex PCR; TCRdb lists only in-frame clones, some missing. The data hold hundreds of thousands of clones, with roughly 73% observed a single time. Sequenced input: memory CD4+ T cells sorted from blood. Subset noted: CD45RA-negative fraction. These receptors came from a young woman in good health.

For this clone: With a much larger clone just one base away, this may be a read error. The same CDR3 also results from other DNA sequences found in this sample. The chain has TRBV6-5 and TRBJ1-4; a possible D gene is TRBD1 (6 bases). The CDR3 loop spans 15 amino acids. CDR1 is MNHEY, CDR2 SVGAGI, per germline. V lost 4 bases and J lost 6, with 15 bases in between. The CDR3 protein is CASSSGVGGDEKLFF. The CDR3 nucleotides are TGTGCCAGCAGTTCTGGCGTGGGGGGCGATGAAAAACTGTTTTTT.

The chain has TRBV19 and TRBJ1-1, with 8 positions matching TRBD1. With V trimmed by 6 bases and J by 0 bases, 12 bases remained unmatched. The CDR3 is 17 amino acids. The germline gives CDR1 LNHDA, CDR2 SQIVND (reference sequence). The DNA of the CDR3 is TGTGCCAGTAGGAATCGACAGGGGCAGTGGGTGAACACTGAAGCTTTCTTT. It encodes CASRNRQGQWVNTEAFF.

The chain employs TRBV28 and TRBJ2-7; the D call may be TRBD1 or TRBD2 (5 bases each). CDR3 length: 13 amino acids. The germline V gene encodes CDR1 MDHEN and CDR2 SYDVKM. Trimming took 7 bases from V and 6 from J, leaving 16 bases between them. CDR3 in DNA: TGTGCCAGCATCCGAGGGGATCGGGGCGAGCAGTACTTC. As protein: CASIRGDRGEQYF.